Reported below is one T cell receptor beta chain. Its antigen is unidentified. The PCR ran on 60 Vbeta and 13 Jbeta primers. Clones were sequenced by immunoSEQ multiplex PCR, and TCRdb holds only the in-frame ones, with some missing. The listing contains approximately 110,000 clones. This sample was taken from a study of cytomegalovirus exposure and HLA in healthy donors. The wider study: Unique TCRs from HLA-typed donors, roughly 89 million of them, were held in an early data release.

V was clipped by 5 bases and J by 4 bases; unmatched bases: 13. The CDR3 contains 16 residues. Germline CDR1 reads SGHTA; CDR2 reads FQGNSA. Findings and limits, study-wide: When the data were analyzed later, several of the most significant clusters appeared to be linked to common viral pathogens. Reported performance of the classifier showed diagnosis of cytomegalovirus status with high specificity and sensitivity.

This chain joins TRBV7-2 and TRBJ1-1; the match to TRBD1 covers 7 bases. Sequencing used PBMCs. The receptor's source is a man between 50 and 59 years old in good health and CMV-seronegative. The CDR3, as DNA: TGTGCCAGCAGCCTCGCGACAGGGTGGATAGGCACTGAAGCTTTCTTT. The encoded protein is CASSLATGWIGTEAFF.